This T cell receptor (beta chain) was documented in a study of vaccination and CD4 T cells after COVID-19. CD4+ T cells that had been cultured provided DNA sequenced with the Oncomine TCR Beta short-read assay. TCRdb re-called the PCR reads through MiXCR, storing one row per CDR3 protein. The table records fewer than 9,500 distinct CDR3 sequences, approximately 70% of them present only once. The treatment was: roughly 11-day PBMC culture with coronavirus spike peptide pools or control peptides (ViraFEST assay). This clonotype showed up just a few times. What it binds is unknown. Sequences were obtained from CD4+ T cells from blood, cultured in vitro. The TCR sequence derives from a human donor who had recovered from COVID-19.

CDR3 amino acids: CASTRQGELFF. DNA of the CDR3: TGTGCCAGCACCAGGCAGGGGGAGCTGTTTTTT. V is TRBV7-9 and J is TRBJ2-2; D is uncertain. The CDR3 length is 11 residues. Germline CDR1 reads SEHNR; CDR2 reads FQNEAQ (reference sequence). Trimming pared 7 bases from V and 8 bases from J, leaving 8 bases between.